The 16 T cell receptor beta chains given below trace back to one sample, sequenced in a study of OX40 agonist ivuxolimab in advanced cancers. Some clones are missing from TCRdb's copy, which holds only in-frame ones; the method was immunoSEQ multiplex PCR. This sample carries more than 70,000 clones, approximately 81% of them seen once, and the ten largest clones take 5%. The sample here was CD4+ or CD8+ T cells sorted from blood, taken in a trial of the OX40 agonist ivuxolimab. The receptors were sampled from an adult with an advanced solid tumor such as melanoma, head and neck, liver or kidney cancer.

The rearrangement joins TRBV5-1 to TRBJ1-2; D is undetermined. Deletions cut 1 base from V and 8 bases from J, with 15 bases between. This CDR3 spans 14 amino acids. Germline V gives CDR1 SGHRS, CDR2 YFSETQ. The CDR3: CASSLISAVEGYTF. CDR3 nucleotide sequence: TGCGCCAGCAGCTTGATTAGTGCAGTCGAGGGCTACACCTTC. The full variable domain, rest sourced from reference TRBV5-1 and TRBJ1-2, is KAGVTQTPRYLIKTRGQQVTLSCSPISGHRSVSWYQQTPGQGLQFLFEYFSETQRNKGNFPGRFSGRQFSNSRSEMNVSTLELGDSALYLCASSLISAVEGYTFGSGTRLTVV.

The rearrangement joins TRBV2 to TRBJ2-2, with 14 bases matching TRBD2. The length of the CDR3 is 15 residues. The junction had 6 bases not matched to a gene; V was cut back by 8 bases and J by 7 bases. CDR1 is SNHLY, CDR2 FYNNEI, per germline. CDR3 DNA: TGTGCCAGCTCGGGACTAGCGGGAGAGGGCGGGGAGCTGTTTTTT. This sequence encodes CASSGLAGEGGELFF.

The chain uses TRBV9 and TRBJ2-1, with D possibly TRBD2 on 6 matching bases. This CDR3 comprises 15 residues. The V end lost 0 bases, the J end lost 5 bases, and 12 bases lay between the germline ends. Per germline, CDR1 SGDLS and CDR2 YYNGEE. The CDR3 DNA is TGTGCCAGCAGCGTAGTGGGGGGATACGACAATGAGCAGTTCTTC. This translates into CASSVVGGYDNEQFF.

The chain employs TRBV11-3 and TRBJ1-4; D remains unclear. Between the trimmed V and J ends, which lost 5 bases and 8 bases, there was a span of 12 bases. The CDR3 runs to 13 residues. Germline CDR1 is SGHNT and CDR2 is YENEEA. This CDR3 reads CASSLGPEEKLFF. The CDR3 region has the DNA TGTGCCAGCAGCCTCGGACCGGAAGAAAAACTGTTTTTT.

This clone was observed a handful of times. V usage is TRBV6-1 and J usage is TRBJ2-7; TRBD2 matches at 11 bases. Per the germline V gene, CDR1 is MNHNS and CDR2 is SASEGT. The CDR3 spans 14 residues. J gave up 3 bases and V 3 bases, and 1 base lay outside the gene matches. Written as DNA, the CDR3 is TGTGCCAGCAGTGATGGGACTAGCGGCTACGAGCAGTACTTC. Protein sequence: CASSDGTSGYEQYF.

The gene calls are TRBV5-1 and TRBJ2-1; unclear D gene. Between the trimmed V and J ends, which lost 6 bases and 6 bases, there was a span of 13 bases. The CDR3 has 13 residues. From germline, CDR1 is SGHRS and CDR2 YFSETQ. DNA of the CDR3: TGCGCCAGCAACTCGTACTCGTCCAATGAGCAGTTCTTC. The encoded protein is CASNSYSSNEQFF.

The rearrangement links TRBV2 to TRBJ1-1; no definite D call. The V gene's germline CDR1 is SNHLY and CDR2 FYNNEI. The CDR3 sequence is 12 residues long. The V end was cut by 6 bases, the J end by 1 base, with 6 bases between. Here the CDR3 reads CASRPPNTEAFF. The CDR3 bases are TGTGCCAGCAGACCCCCGAACACTGAAGCTTTCTTT.

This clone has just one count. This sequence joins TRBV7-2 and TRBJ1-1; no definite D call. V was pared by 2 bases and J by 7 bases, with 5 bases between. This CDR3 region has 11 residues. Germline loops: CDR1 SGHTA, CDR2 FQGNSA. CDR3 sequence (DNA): TGTGCCAGCAGCTTAAGTGTTGAAGCTTTCTTT. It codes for CASSLSVEAFF.

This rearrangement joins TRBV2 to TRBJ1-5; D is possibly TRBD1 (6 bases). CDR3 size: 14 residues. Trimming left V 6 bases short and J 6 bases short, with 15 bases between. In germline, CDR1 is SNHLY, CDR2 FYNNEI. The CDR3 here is CASSANRDTQPQHF. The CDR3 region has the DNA TGTGCCAGCAGCGCTAACAGGGATACTCAGCCCCAGCATTTT. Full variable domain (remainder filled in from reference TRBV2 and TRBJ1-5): EPEVTQTPSHQVTQMGQEVILRCVPISNHLYFYWYRQILGQKVEFLVSFYNNEISEKSEIFDDQFSVERPDGSNFTLKIRSTKLEDSAMYFCASSANRDTQPQHFGDGTRLSIL.

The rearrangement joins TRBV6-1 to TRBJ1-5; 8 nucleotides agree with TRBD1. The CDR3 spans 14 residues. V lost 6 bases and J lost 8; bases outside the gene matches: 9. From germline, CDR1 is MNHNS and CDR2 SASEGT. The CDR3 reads CASRDRAWGEPQHF. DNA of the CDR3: TGTGCCAGCAGGGACAGGGCATGGGGAGAGCCCCAGCATTTT.

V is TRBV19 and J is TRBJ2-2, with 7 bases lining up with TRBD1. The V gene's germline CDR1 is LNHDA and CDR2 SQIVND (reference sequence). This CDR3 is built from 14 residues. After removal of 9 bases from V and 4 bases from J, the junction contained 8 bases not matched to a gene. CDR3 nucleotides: TGTGCCAGCCTCGACAGGGCGAGCACCGGGGAGCTGTTTTTT. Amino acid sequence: CASLDRASTGELFF.

In DNA form, the CDR3 reads TGTGCCAGCAGCCAAGCGTCAGCCGGCTCCTACGAGCAGTACTTC. It encodes CASSQASAGSYEQYF. This chain joins TRBV4-2 and TRBJ2-7; no clear D. Germline assignment: CDR1 LGHNA and CDR2 YNFKEQ. V was pared by 1 base and J by 0 bases, with 10 bases between. The CDR3 covers 15 residues.

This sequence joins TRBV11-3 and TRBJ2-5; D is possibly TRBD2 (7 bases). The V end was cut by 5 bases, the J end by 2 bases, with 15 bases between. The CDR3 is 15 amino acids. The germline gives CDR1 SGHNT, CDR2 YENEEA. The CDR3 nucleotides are TGTGCCAGCAGCCCCTATAGGGGGGGACAAGAGACCCAGTACTTC. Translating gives CASSPYRGGQETQYF.

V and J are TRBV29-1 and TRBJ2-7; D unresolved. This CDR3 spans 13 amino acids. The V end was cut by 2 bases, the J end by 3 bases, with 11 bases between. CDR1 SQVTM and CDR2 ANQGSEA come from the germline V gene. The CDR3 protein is CSVESDKDYEQYF. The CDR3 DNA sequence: TGCAGCGTTGAATCCGACAAAGACTACGAGCAGTACTTC.

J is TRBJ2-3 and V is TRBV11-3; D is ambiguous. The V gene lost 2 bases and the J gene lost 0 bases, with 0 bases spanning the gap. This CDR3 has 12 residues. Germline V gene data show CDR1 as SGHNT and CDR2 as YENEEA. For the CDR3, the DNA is TGTGCCAGCAGCTTAAGCACAGATACGCAGTATTTT. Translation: CASSLSTDTQYF.

The CDR3 spells CACYSSNTEAFF. The CDR3 nucleotides are TGTGCCTGCTATTCGTCGAACACTGAAGCTTTCTTT. The rearrangement uses TRBV6-1 and TRBJ1-1; D unresolved. The V gene's germline CDR1 is MNHNS and CDR2 SASEGT. V was trimmed by 11 bases and J by 1 base, leaving 11 bases between them. This CDR3 comprises 12 residues.